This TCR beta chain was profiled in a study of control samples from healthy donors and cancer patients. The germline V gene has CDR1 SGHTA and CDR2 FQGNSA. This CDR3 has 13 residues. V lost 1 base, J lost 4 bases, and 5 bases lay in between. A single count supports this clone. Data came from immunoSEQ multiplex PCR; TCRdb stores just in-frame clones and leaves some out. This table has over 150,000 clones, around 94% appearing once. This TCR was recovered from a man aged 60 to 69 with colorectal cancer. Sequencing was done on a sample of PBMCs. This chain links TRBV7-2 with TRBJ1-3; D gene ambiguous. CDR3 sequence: CASSLGTGNTIYF. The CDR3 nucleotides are TGTGCCAGCAGCTTAGGGACCGGAAACACCATATATTTT.